This T cell receptor (beta chain) was sequenced during a study of blood T cells in healthy people across ages. A second roughly 7 to 12 cycle PCR used barcoded and J-beta primers. TCRdb used MiXCR to reprocess the 5' RACE reads, holding one entry per CDR3 protein. This sample has approximately 780,000 distinct CDR3 sequences, with roughly 26% found just once. This clonotype was recorded a few times. Germline values: CDR1 LGHDT, CDR2 YNNKEL (reference sequence). Between the trimmed V and J ends, which lost 8 bases and 4 bases, there was a span of 9 bases. The CDR3 loop spans 12 amino acids. In addition, the sample was reused for a study of T cells of mothers and their children.

The sequenced material came from blood. The source is a boy aged 10-17 years in good health. The chain links TRBV3-1 to TRBJ1-3; no clear D gene. CDR3 in amino acids: CASSREGNTIYF. For the CDR3, the DNA is TGTGCCAGCTCCCGGGAGGGAAACACCATATATTTT.